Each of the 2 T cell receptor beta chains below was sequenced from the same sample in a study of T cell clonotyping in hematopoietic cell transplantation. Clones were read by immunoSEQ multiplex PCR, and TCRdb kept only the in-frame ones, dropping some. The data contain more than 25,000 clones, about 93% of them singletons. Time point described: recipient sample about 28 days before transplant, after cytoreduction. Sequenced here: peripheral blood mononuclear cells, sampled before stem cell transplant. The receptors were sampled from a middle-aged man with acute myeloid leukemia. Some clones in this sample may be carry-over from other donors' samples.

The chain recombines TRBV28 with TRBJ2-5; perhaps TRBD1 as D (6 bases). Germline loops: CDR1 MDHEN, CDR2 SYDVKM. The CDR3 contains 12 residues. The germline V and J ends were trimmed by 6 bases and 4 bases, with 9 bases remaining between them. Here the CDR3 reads CASSLQGETQYF. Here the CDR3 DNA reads TGTGCCAGCAGCTTACAGGGAGAGACCCAGTACTTC.

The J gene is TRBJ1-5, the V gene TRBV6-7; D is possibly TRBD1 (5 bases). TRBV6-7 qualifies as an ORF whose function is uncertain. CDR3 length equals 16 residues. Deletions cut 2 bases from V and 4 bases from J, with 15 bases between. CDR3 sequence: CASSYGGREGNQPQHF. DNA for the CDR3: TGTGCCAGCAGTTACGGTGGCAGGGAAGGGAATCAGCCCCAGCATTTT.